This TCR beta chain was identified during a study of OX40 agonist ivuxolimab in advanced cancers. Study background: Antecedent anti-PD-1, anti-PD-L1 or anti-CTLA-4 therapy was permissible, with 40% having received some. Study-wide findings and caveats: The mean number of expanded clones was higher in CD8+ T cells than in CD4+. Clonal expansion among partial responders at 0.1-3.0 mg/kg ranked near the lowest.

Germline V gene sequence: CDR1 ENHRY, CDR2 SYGVKD. The CDR3 is 13 amino acids. V lost 10 bases, J lost 5 bases, and 5 bases stayed unmatched. TCRdb's table, derived via immunoSEQ multiplex PCR, lists solely in-frame clones and lacks some. The table has around 58,000 clones, around 89% seen once. This clone was observed a single time. Antigen: not known. This clonotype originated in an adult with an advanced solid tumor such as melanoma, head and neck, liver or kidney cancer. The sample here was CD4+ or CD8+ T cells sorted from blood, taken in a trial of the OX40 agonist ivuxolimab. This chain joins TRBV10-3 and TRBJ1-4; 9 bases fit TRBD1. DNA of the CDR3: TGTGCCAGCCGGGACAGGGAAAATGAAAAACTGTTTTTT. Its protein product is CASRDRENEKLFF.